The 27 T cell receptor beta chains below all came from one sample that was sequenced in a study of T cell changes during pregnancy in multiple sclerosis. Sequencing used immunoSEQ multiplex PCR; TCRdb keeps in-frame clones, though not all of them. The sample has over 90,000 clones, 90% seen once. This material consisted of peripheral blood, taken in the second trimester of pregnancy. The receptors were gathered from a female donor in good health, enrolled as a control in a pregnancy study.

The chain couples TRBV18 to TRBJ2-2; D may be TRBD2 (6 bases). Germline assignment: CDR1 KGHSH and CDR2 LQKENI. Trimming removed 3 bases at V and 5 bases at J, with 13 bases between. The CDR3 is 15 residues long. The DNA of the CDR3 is TGTGCCAGCTCACCGGAGGGAAGGTTAACCGGGGAGCTGTTTTTT. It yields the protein CASSPEGRLTGELFF.

In nucleotides, the CDR3 is TGCGCCAGCAGCGTGGACAGTAATCAGCCCCAGCATTTT. Protein product: CASSVDSNQPQHF. V usage is TRBV5-1 and J usage is TRBJ1-5; TRBD1 is a possible D gene (6 bases). Germline V gene lookup returns CDR1 SGHRS and CDR2 YFSETQ. CDR3 length: 13 residues. Trimming removed 4 bases at V and 4 bases at J, with 9 bases between. Together with reference TRBV5-1 and TRBJ1-5, the CDR3 gives the full variable domain: KAGVTQTPRYLIKTRGQQVTLSCSPISGHRSVSWYQQTPGQGLQFLFEYFSETQRNKGNFPGRFSGRQFSNSRSEMNVSTLELGDSALYLCASSVDSNQPQHFGDGTRLSIL.

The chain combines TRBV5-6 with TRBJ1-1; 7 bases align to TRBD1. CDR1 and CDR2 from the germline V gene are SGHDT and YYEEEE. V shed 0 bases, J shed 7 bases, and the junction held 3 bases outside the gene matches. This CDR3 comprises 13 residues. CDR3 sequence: CASSLAGGIEAFF. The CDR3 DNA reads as TGTGCCAGCAGCTTGGCAGGGGGGATTGAAGCTTTCTTT.

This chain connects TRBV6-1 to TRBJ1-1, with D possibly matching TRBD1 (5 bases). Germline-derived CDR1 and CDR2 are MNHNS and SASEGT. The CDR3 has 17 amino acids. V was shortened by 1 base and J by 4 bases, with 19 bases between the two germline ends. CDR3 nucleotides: TGTGCCAGCAGTGAAGGGTTTTTTAGGGGCCCCATCACTGAAGCTTTCTTT. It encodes CASSEGFFRGPITEAFF.

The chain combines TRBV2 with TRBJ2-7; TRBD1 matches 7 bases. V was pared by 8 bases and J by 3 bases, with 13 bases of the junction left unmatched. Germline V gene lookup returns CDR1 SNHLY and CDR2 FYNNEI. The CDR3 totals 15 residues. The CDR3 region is CASLRAGGTNYEQYF. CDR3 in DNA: TGTGCCAGCCTCAGGGCAGGGGGAACAAACTACGAGCAGTACTTC.

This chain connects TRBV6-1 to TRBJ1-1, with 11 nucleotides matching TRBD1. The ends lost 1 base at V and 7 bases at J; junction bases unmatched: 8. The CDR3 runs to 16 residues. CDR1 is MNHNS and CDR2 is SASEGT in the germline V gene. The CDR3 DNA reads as TGTGCCAGCAGTGAAGGGAGGGGACAGGGGGTGAATGAAGCTTTCTTT. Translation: CASSEGRGQGVNEAFF.

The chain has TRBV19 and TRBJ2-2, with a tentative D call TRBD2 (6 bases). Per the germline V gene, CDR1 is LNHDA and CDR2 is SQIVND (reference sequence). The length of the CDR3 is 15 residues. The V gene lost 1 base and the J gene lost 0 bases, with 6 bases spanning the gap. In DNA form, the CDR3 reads TGTGCCAGTAGTATAGGCGGGGCGAACACCGGGGAGCTGTTTTTT. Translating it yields CASSIGGANTGELFF.

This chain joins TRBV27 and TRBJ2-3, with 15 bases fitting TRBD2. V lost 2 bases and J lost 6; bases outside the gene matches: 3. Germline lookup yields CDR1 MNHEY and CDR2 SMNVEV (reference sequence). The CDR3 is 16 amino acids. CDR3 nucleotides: TGTGCCAGCAGTTTACCGGGACTAGCGGGAGGTGATACGCAGTATTTT. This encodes CASSLPGLAGGDTQYF.

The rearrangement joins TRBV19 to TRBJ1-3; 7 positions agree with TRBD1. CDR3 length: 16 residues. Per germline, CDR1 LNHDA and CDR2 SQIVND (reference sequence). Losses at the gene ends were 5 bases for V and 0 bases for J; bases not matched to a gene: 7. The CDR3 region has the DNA TGTGCCAGTAGTCGAACGACAGGGACCTCTGGAAACACCATATATTTT. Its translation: CASSRTTGTSGNTIYF.

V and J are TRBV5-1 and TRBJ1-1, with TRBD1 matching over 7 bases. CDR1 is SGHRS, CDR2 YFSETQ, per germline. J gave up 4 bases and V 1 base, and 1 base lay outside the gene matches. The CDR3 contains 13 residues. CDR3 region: CASSLTGVTEAFF. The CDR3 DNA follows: TGCGCCAGCAGCTTGACAGGGGTCACTGAAGCTTTCTTT.

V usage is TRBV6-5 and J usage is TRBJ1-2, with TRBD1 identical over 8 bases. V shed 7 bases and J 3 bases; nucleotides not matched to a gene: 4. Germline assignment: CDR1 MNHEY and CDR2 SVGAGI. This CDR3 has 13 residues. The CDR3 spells CASISQGDYGYTF. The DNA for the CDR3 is TGTGCCAGCATCTCACAGGGGGACTATGGCTACACCTTC.

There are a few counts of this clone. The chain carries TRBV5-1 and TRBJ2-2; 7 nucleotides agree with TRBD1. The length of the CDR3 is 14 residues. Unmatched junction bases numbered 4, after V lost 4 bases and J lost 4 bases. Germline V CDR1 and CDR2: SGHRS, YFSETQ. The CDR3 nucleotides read TGCGCCAGCAGCCCTGGGACAGCCACCGGGGAGCTGTTTTTT. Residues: CASSPGTATGELFF.

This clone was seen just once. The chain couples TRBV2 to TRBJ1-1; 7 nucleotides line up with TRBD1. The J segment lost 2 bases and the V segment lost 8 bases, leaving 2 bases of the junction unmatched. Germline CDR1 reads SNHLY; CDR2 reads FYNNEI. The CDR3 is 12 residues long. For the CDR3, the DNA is TGTGCCAGCGACAGGGACAACACTGAAGCTTTCTTT. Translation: CASDRDNTEAFF.

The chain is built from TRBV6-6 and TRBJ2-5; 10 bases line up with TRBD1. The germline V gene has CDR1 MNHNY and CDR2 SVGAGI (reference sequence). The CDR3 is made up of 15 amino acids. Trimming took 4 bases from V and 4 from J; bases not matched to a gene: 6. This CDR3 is CASSSDRGRGETQYF. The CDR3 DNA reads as TGTGCCAGCAGTTCCGACAGGGGGCGCGGAGAGACCCAGTACTTC.

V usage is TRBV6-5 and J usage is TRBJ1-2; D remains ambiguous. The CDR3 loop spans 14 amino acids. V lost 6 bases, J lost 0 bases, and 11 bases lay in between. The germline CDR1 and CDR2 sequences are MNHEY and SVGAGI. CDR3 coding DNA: TGTGCCAGCAGGAGGGATACGGCTAACTATGGCTACACCTTC. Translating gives CASRRDTANYGYTF.

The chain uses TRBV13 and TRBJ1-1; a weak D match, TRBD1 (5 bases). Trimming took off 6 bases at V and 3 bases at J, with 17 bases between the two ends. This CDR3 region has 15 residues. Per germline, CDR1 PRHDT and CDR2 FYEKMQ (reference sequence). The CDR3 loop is CASRVRGGRDTEAFF. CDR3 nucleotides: TGTGCCAGCAGGGTTCGGGGGGGGAGGGACACTGAAGCTTTCTTT.

This chain's CDR3 is CASSVQLDRGRYGYTF. The CDR3 region has the DNA TGTGCCAGCAGCGTACAACTTGACAGGGGAAGATATGGCTACACCTTC. The chain joins TRBV5-5 to TRBJ1-2; 8 positions agree with TRBD1. Germline CDR1 reads SGHKS; CDR2 reads YYEKEE (reference sequence). V lost 4 bases, J lost 5 bases, and 13 bases stayed unmatched. This CDR3 is 16 amino acids long.

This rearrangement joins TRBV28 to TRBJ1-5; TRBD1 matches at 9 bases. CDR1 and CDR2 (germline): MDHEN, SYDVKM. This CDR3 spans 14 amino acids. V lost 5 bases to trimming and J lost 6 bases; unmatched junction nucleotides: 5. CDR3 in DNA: TGTGCCAGCAGTACGGACAGGGGCTTTCAGCCCCAGCATTTT. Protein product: CASSTDRGFQPQHF. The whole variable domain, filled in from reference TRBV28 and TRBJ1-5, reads DVKVTQSSRYLVKRTGEKVFLECVQDMDHENMFWYRQDPGLGLRLIYFSYDVKMKEKGDIPEGYSVSREKKERFSLILESASTNQTSMYLCASSTDRGFQPQHFGDGTRLSIL.

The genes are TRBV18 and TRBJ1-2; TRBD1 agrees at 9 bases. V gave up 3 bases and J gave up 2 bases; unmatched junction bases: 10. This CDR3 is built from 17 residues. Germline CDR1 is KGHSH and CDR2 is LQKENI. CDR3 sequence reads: CASSPGTGTHSNYGYTF. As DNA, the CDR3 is TGTGCCAGCTCACCTGGGACAGGGACCCACTCAAACTATGGCTACACCTTC.

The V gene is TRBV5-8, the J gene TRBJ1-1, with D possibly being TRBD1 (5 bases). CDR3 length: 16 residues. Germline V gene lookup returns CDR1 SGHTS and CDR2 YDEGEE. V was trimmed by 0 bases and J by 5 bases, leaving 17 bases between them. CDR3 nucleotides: TGTGCCAGCAGCTTGGAGGGCACCCTGACAGTTACTGAAGCTTTCTTT. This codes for CASSLEGTLTVTEAFF.

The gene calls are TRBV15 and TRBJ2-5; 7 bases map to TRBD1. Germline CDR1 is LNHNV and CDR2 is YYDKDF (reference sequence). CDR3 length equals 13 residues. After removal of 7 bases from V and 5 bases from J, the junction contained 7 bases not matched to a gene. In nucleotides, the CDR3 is TGTGCCACCACCAGGGACAGAGGCGAGACCCAGTACTTC. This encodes CATTRDRGETQYF.

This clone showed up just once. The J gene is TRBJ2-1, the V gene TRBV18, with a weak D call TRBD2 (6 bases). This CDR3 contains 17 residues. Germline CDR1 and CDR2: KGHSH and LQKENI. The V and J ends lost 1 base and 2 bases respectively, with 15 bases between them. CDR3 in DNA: TGTGCCAGCTCACCACAAGCGGGCCCGAGGGCCTACAATGAGCAGTTCTTC. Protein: CASSPQAGPRAYNEQFF.

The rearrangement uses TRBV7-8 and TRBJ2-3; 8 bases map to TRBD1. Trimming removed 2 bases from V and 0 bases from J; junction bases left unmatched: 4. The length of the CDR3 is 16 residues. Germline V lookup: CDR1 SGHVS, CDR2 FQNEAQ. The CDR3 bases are TGTGCCAGCAGCTTACAGGGGGCGTCTAGCACAGATACGCAGTATTTT. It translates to CASSLQGASSTDTQYF.

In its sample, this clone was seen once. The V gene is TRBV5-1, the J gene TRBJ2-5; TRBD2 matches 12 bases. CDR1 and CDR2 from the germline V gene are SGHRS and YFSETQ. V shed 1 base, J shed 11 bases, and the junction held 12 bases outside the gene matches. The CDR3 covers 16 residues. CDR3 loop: CASSLSPTSGGPWQYF. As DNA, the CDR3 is TGCGCCAGCAGCTTGAGCCCTACTAGCGGGGGGCCATGGCAGTACTTC.

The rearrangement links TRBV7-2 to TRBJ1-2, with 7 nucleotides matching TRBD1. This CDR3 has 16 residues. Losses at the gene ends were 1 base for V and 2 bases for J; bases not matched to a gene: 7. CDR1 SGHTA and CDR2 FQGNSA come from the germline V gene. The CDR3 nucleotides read TGTGCCAGCAGCTTAGGACAGGGAACGGTGAACTATGGCTACACCTTC. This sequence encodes CASSLGQGTVNYGYTF.

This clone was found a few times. The CDR3 DNA reads TGTGCCCAACAATGGGGGCCCGGCGGCTACACCTTC. The encoded protein is CAQQWGPGGYTF. This rearrangement joins TRBV7-2 to TRBJ1-2; D is possibly TRBD1 (6 bases). This CDR3 comprises 12 residues. Germline loops: CDR1 SGHTA, CDR2 FQGNSA. V was shortened by 11 bases and J by 8 bases, with 18 bases between the two germline ends.

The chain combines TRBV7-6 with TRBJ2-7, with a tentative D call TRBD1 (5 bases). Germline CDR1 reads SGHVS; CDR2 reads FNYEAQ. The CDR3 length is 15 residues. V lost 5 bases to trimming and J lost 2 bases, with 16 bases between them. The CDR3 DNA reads TGTGCCAGCAGCCCAGGTGGGGCAGGACCCTACGAGCAGTACTTC. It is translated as CASSPGGAGPYEQYF. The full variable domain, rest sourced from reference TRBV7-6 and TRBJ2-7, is GAGVSQSPRYKVTKRGQDVALRCDPISGHVSLYWYRQALGQGPEFLTYFNYEAQQDKSGLPNDRFSAERPEGSISTLTIQRTEQRDSAMYRCASSPGGAGPYEQYFGPGTRLTVT.